This TCR beta chain was observed in a study of T-cell reconstitution after alpha-beta-depleted transplantation in children. This clonotype has ten or more counts. V was clipped by 0 bases and J by 2 bases; unmatched bases: 2. The CDR3 has 15 amino acids. Germline V gene lookup returns CDR1 SGDLS and CDR2 YYNGEE. Unique molecular identifiers featured in how the TCRbeta library was prepared. TCRdb processed the PCR reads anew with MiXCR; each CDR3 protein has one entry. The repertoire holds about 340,000 distinct CDR3 sequences, with about 14% as singletons. The sequence came from a human donor who donated a stem cell graft to a child with Fanconi anemia. The material was PBMCs, obtained from the stem cell graft. The chain is built from TRBV9 and TRBJ2-7, with 10 bases aligning to TRBD1. This CDR3 reads CASSVGGTGAYEQYF. In nucleotides, the CDR3 is TGTGCCAGCAGCGTAGGAGGGACAGGGGCCTACGAGCAGTACTTC.